The source of this TCR beta chain is a study of cytotoxic CD8 clonotypes in ibrutinib-treated CLL. The study, taken as a whole, reports: Clonality rose at ibrutinib response and fell back toward baseline at progression.

The CDR3 spans 13 residues. The germline gives CDR1 LNHNV, CDR2 YYDKDF (reference sequence). Worth noting for this clone: Its specificity is unknown.

Data came from immunoSEQ multiplex PCR; TCRdb stores just in-frame clones and leaves some out. Here the sample spans tens of thousands of clones, around 74% being singletons. V and J are TRBV15 and TRBJ2-5, with D possibly being TRBD1 (5 bases). The better agreement between TRBJ2-7 and the DNA end casts doubt on the J call. The sequence derives from a human donor with chronic lymphocytic leukemia. The sequenced sample was PBMCs, obtained at disease progression, from a patient treated with ibrutinib. This chain's CDR3 is CATGEDTFYEQYF. Here the CDR3 DNA reads TGTGCCACCGGTGAGGACACTTTCTACGAGCAGTACTTC.